This entry lists 12 T cell receptor beta chains sequenced from one sample in a study of CD8 T cells in Susac syndrome. RNA was extracted with the RNeasy kit, and a quantity of roughly 0.45 to 1 ug was reverse transcribed using random hexamers. TCRdb fed the immunoSEQ multiplex PCR reads into MiXCR, producing one record per CDR3 protein. This table has around 200,000 distinct CDR3 sequences, 95% appearing once. The sample was CD4+ T cells from PBMCs. These receptors all come from a human donor in good health.

The J gene is TRBJ2-5, the V gene TRBV27; maybe TRBD2 (6 bases). Germline V lookup: CDR1 MNHEY, CDR2 SMNVEV (reference sequence). This CDR3 region has 14 residues. V lost 7 bases to trimming and J lost 5 bases, with 17 bases between them. The CDR3 DNA reads TGTGCCAGCAAAGGAGGGGCAGGAGGGGAGACCCAGTACTTC. Translating it yields CASKGGAGGETQYF.

This chain connects TRBV29-1 to TRBJ1-2, with D unclear. Germline V gene sequence: CDR1 SQVTM, CDR2 ANQGSEA. With 4 bases removed from V and 8 bases from J, the gap between germline ends came to 20 bases. The CDR3 is made up of 14 amino acids. The CDR3 DNA reads TGCAGCGTTGGGGATTCCGGGTCCTTTCGAGGCTACACCTTC. Translation: CSVGDSGSFRGYTF.

The rearrangement joins TRBV19 to TRBJ1-2; D ambiguous. The CDR3 runs 15 residues. V lost 3 bases, J lost 4 bases, and 15 bases lay in between. Germline lookup yields CDR1 LNHDA and CDR2 SQIVND (reference sequence). CDR3: CASSIRESYPYGYTF. In DNA, the CDR3 is TGTGCCAGTAGTATCCGGGAGTCATATCCCTATGGCTACACCTTC.

The chain couples TRBV29-1 to TRBJ2-3; D call uncertain. The CDR3 runs 11 residues. The V and J ends lost 4 bases and 4 bases respectively, with 6 bases between them. Germline CDR1 reads SQVTM; CDR2 reads ANQGSEA. The CDR3 DNA is TGCAGCGTTGTTAAGGCAGATACGCAGTATTTT. This gives the protein CSVVKADTQYF.

J is TRBJ1-2 and V is TRBV12-3 or TRBV12-4, with 7 bases identical to TRBD1. The CDR3 runs 13 residues. J lost 8 bases, V lost 6 bases, and 9 bases had no gene match. In DNA form, the CDR3 reads TGTGCCAGCAGGAGCACAGGGGTAGGAGGCTACACCTTC. It translates to CASRSTGVGGYTF.

J is TRBJ1-1 and V is TRBV20-1; D gene uncertain. Germline V gene lookup returns CDR1 DFQATT and CDR2 SNEGSKA (reference sequence). CDR3 length equals 13 residues. V lost 3 bases and J lost 2, with 10 bases in between. The chain's CDR3 is CSASEDSNTEAFF. DNA of the CDR3: TGCAGTGCTAGTGAGGATTCTAACACTGAAGCTTTCTTT.

This chain uses TRBV29-1 with TRBJ2-5; TRBD2 agrees at 7 bases. CDR1 is SQVTM, CDR2 ANQGSEA, per germline. J gave up 5 bases and V 7 bases, and 7 bases lay outside the gene matches. The CDR3 runs to 12 residues. CDR3 DNA: TGCAGCGGGGCGGGAGAGGGCGAGACCCAGTACTTC. It encodes CSGAGEGETQYF.

This chain uses TRBV7-9 with TRBJ1-6; D is perhaps TRBD1 (6 bases). Germline CDR1 is SEHNR and CDR2 is FQNEAQ (reference sequence). CDR3 size: 13 residues. Trimming cost V 9 bases and J 8 bases, with 14 bases left between them. CDR3 residues: CASRGQVDSPLHF. In DNA, the CDR3 is TGTGCCAGTCGGGGGCAGGTGGATTCACCCCTCCACTTT.

This clonotype was seen just once. This rearrangement joins TRBV25-1 to TRBJ2-3; unclear D gene. V dropped 7 bases and J dropped 1 base, with 9 bases sitting between them. CDR1 MGHDK and CDR2 SYGVNS come from the germline V gene. This CDR3 spans 13 amino acids. CDR3 loop: CASTRAGTDTQYF. The CDR3 coding sequence is TGTGCCAGCACTCGCGCCGGCACAGATACGCAGTATTTT. Full variable domain (rest looked up from reference TRBV25-1 and TRBJ2-3): EADIYQTPRYLVIGTGKKITLECSQTMGHDKMYWYQQDPGMELHLIHYSYGVNSTEKGDLSSESTVSRIRTEHFPLTLESARPSHTSQYLCASTRAGTDTQYFGPGTRLTVL.

The gene calls are TRBV30 and TRBJ1-1; D gene ambiguous. Germline CDR1 is GTSNPN and CDR2 is SVGIG (reference sequence). The CDR3 is made up of 11 amino acids. With 7 bases removed from V and 1 base from J, the gap between germline ends came to 7 bases. The CDR3 here is CALAPNTEAFF. DNA of the CDR3: TGTGCCTTGGCACCGAACACTGAAGCTTTCTTT.

This rearrangement joins TRBV20-1 to TRBJ1-6; 8 bases are shared with TRBD1. V shed 6 bases and J 6 bases; nucleotides not matched to a gene: 7. Per the germline V gene, CDR1 is DFQATT and CDR2 is SNEGSKA (reference sequence). There are 14 residues in the CDR3. The CDR3 loop reads CSASRTGRNSPLHF. CDR3 nucleotides: TGCAGTGCATCGAGGACAGGGCGTAATTCACCCCTCCACTTT.

This rearrangement joins TRBV15 to TRBJ2-1; 10 bases map to TRBD2. With V trimmed by 5 bases and J by 9 bases, 4 bases remained unmatched. This CDR3 comprises 13 residues. Germline lookup yields CDR1 LNHNV and CDR2 YYDKDF (reference sequence). In DNA, the CDR3 is TGTGCCACCAGCGGTGGGACTAGCGTTGAGCAGTTCTTC. Encoded protein: CATSGGTSVEQFF.